The next 17 T cell receptor beta chains were all read from a single sample in a study of cytomegalovirus exposure and HLA in healthy donors (dated by TCRdb to the late 2010s). The library was obtained by the immunoSEQ multiplex PCR assay. For the multiplex PCR, a mixture combining 60 forward primers for TCR Vbeta segments and 13 reverse primers for TCR Jbeta segments was used. TCRdb re-hosts the immuneACCESS table, in-frame sequences only. Its copies lack some clones; in the studies checked, an unresolved V gene accounts for under half of them, and the cause for the rest is not known. This sample lists around 190,000 clones; around 81% were detected once. The top ten clones comprise about 2.1% of the sample. The specimen was PBMCs. The source is a man in his thirties or forties in good health and CMV-seronegative.

This chain uses TRBV5-1 with TRBJ2-3, with TRBD2 identical over 7 bases. The V segment lost 7 bases and the J segment 1 base; nucleotides outside the gene matches: 3. In germline, CDR1 is SGHRS, CDR2 YFSETQ. CDR3 length equals 13 residues. The CDR3 is CASSAGRTDTQYF. The CDR3, as DNA: TGCGCCAGCTCAGCGGGGCGCACAGATACGCAGTATTTT.

The V call is TRBV25-1, the J call TRBJ2-1; TRBD1 aligns across 9 bases. V dropped 2 bases and J dropped 4; count of bases not matched to a gene: 6. Germline CDR1 is MGHDK and CDR2 is SYGVNS. The CDR3 is 16 residues long. For the CDR3, the DNA is TGTGCCAGCAGTGAAGTACAGGGGGCTGGTTACAATGAGCAGTTCTTC. Protein product: CASSEVQGAGYNEQFF. The entire variable domain, with the rest obtained from reference TRBV25-1 and TRBJ2-1, is as follows: EADIYQTPRYLVIGTGKKITLECSQTMGHDKMYWYQQDPGMELHLIHYSYGVNSTEKGDLSSESTVSRIRTEHFPLTLESARPSHTSQYLCASSEVQGAGYNEQFFGPGTRLTVL.

The chain links TRBV10-3 to TRBJ2-5; D may be TRBD1 (6 bases). Germline loops: CDR1 ENHRY, CDR2 SYGVKD. This CDR3 region has 14 residues. The V end lost 6 bases, the J end lost 2 bases, and 13 bases lay between the germline ends. The DNA for the CDR3 is TGTGCCATCAGAGAAGGACAGAAACAAGAGACCCAGTACTTC. Its translation: CAIREGQKQETQYF.

The chain is built from TRBV7-3 and TRBJ2-1, with D perhaps TRBD2 (6 bases). V was shortened by 5 bases and J by 6 bases, with 26 bases between the two germline ends. The CDR3 spans 18 residues. Looked up from germline, CDR1 is SGHTA and CDR2 is FQGTGA. The CDR3 DNA follows: TGTGCCAGCAGCCTCTCCCCTGGGGCGGGAATCGGTTCCAATGAGCAGTTCTTC. Its translation is CASSLSPGAGIGSNEQFF.

The chain has TRBV7-3 and TRBJ2-1, with 9 positions matching TRBD2. In germline, CDR1 is SGHTA, CDR2 FQGTGA. Losses at the gene ends were 4 bases for V and 6 bases for J; bases not matched to a gene: 13. There are 17 residues in the CDR3. The CDR3 sequence is CASSSSGLTSGVNEQFF. The CDR3 DNA reads TGTGCCAGCAGCTCCTCAGGCCTGACTAGCGGCGTCAATGAGCAGTTCTTC.

The chain couples TRBV28 to TRBJ2-1; D call uncertain. The V gene lost 3 bases and the J gene lost 5 bases, with 8 bases spanning the gap. Germline V gene lookup returns CDR1 MDHEN and CDR2 SYDVKM. CDR3 length: 13 amino acids. CDR3 nucleotides: TGTGCCAGCAGTTTGGGCAGACACAATGAGCAGTTCTTC. Its protein is CASSLGRHNEQFF.

The chain is built from TRBV7-9 and TRBJ2-7; the match to TRBD1 covers 7 bases. Unmatched junction bases numbered 17, after V lost 6 bases and J lost 3 bases. The CDR3 loop spans 17 amino acids. Germline-derived CDR1 and CDR2 are SEHNR and FQNEAQ (reference sequence). CDR3 coding DNA: TGTGCCAGCAGTACGGCGACAGGGATTGTTGGGGACTACGAGCAGTACTTC. This gives the protein CASSTATGIVGDYEQYF.

The chain recombines TRBV4-2 with TRBJ2-7, with D perhaps matching TRBD2 (5 bases). The CDR3 covers 13 residues. Deletions cut 5 bases from V and 0 bases from J, with 8 bases between. Germline lookup yields CDR1 LGHNA and CDR2 YNFKEQ. CDR3 region: CASSAGISYEQYF. CDR3 sequence (DNA): TGTGCCAGCAGCGCGGGCATCTCCTACGAGCAGTACTTC.

The chain couples TRBV7-3 to TRBJ1-1, with 8 nucleotides matching TRBD1. Germline V gene sequence: CDR1 SGHTA, CDR2 FQGTGA. The CDR3 runs 14 residues. V lost 3 bases and J lost 3; bases outside the gene matches: 3. CDR3 DNA sequence: TGTGCCAGCAGCTTTCACAGGGGGGACACTGAAGCTTTCTTT. This sequence encodes CASSFHRGDTEAFF.

Note on this clone: The junction departs from the called germline gene at one end, perhaps through a read error. The chain employs TRBV7-9 and TRBJ1-2, with a tentative D call TRBD1 (5 bases). Per germline, CDR1 SEHNR and CDR2 FQNEAQ (reference sequence). The length of the CDR3 is 12 residues. The CDR3 protein is CSSVGQGNGYTF. The CDR3 nucleotides read TGTTCCAGCGTAGGACAAGGAAATGGCTACACCTTC. Based on the CDR3 plus reference TRBV7-9 and TRBJ1-2, the full variable domain is DTGVSQNPRHKITKRGQNVTFRCDPISEHNRLYWYRQTLGQGPEFLTYFQNEAQLEKSRLLSDRFSAERPKGSFSTLEIQRTEQGDSAMYLCSSVGQGNGYTFGSGTRLTVV.

The chain combines TRBV2 with TRBJ2-3; maybe TRBD2 (6 bases). V lost 2 bases to trimming and J lost 5 bases, with 14 bases between them. The CDR3 sequence is 15 residues long. Per the germline V gene, CDR1 is SNHLY and CDR2 is FYNNEI. The CDR3, as DNA: TGTGCCAGCAGTGAAAGGAGCCCCGGGGGAGATACGCAGTATTTT. Translated, it gives CASSERSPGGDTQYF.

This rearrangement joins TRBV9 to TRBJ1-1, with TRBD1 identical over 7 bases. The trim removed 4 bases at V and 3 bases at J, leaving 9 bases unmatched. Looked up from germline, CDR1 is SGDLS and CDR2 is YYNGEE. The CDR3 is 15 residues long. CDR3 bases: TGTGCCAGCAGCCCCACAGGGGCCGCGTACACTGAAGCTTTCTTT. This translates into CASSPTGAAYTEAFF.

The CDR3 loop reads CASRRQQEAKNIQYF. In DNA, the CDR3 is TGTGCCAGCAGACGTCAACAGGAAGCCAAAAACATTCAGTACTTC. The V and J genes are TRBV6-5 and TRBJ2-4; tentatively, D is TRBD1 (5 bases). V was cut by 6 bases and J by 0 bases, with 12 bases left in between. Germline CDR1 reads MNHEY; CDR2 reads SVGAGI. This CDR3 is built from 15 residues.

The chain joins TRBV2 to TRBJ1-1; a possible D gene is TRBD1 (6 bases). Trimming took off 7 bases at V and 1 base at J, with 13 bases between the two ends. Germline CDR1 reads SNHLY; CDR2 reads FYNNEI. This CDR3 comprises 14 residues. The CDR3 reads CASTKQGTNTEAFF. DNA of the CDR3: TGTGCCAGCACCAAGCAGGGGACGAACACTGAAGCTTTCTTT.

The rearrangement links TRBV5-1 to TRBJ2-3; D is possibly TRBD2 (7 bases). From germline, CDR1 is SGHRS and CDR2 YFSETQ. This CDR3 is 14 amino acids long. The germline V and J ends were trimmed by 9 bases and 0 bases, with 14 bases remaining between them. The CDR3 DNA sequence: TGCGCCACTGGAGCGGGACAAAGCACAGATACGCAGTATTTT. It is translated as CATGAGQSTDTQYF.

The V gene is TRBV19, the J gene TRBJ1-5, with TRBD1 as a possible D gene (6 bases). The V gene's germline CDR1 is LNHDA and CDR2 SQIVND (reference sequence). CDR3 size: 15 residues. The V end lost 10 bases, the J end lost 3 bases, and 19 bases lay between the germline ends. The CDR3 nucleotides are TGTGCCACCCGCCGGGGGGCCGGAGACAATCAGCCCCAGCATTTT. Its translation is CATRRGAGDNQPQHF.

The chain uses TRBV4-1 and TRBJ1-5; 8 bases map to TRBD1. The CDR3 has 14 residues. Losses at the gene ends were 6 bases for V and 4 bases for J; bases not matched to a gene: 5. CDR1 is MGHRA and CDR2 is YSYEKL in the germline V gene. CDR3 in DNA: TGCGCCAGCAGTCTCGACAGGGGAAATCAGCCCCAGCATTTT. Translated, it gives CASSLDRGNQPQHF.